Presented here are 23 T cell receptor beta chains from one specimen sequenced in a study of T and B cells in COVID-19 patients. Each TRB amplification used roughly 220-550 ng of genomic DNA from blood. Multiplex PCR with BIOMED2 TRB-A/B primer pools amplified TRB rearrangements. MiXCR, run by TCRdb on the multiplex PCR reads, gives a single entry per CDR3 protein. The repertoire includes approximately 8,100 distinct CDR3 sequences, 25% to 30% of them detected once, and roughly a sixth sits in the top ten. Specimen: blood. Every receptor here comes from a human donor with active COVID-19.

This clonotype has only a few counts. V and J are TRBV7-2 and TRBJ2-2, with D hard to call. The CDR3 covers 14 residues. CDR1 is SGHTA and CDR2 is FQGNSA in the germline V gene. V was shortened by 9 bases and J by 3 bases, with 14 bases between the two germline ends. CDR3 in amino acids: CARTPSRDTGELFF. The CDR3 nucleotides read TGTGCCAGGACCCCCTCAAGGGACACCGGGGAGCTGTTTTTT.

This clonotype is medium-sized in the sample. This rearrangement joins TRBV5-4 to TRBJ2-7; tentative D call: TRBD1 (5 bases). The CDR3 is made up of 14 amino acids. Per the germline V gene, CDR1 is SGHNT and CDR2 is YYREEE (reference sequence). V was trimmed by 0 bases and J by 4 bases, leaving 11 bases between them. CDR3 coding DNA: TGTGCCAGCAGCTTGGGGGAAACAGGATACGAGCAGTACGTC. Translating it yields CASSLGETGYEQYV.

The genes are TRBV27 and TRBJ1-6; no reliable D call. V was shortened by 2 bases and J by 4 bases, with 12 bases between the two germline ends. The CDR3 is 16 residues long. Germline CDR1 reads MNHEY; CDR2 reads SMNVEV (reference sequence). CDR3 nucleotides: TGTGCCAGCAGTTTAACCCCTGGAATTTATAATTCACCCCTCCACTTT. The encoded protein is CASSLTPGIYNSPLHF.

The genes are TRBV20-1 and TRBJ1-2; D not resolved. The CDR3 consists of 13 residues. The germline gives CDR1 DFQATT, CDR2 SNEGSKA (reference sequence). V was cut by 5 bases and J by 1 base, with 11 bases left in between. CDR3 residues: CSASARINYGYTF. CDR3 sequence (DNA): TGCAGTGCTTCGGCCAGGATTAACTATGGCTACACCTTC.

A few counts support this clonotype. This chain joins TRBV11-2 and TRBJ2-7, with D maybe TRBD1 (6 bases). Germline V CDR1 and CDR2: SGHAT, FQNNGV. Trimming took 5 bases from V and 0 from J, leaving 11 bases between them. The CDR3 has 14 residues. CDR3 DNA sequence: TGTGCCAGCAGCCAGGGGTGGGGCTCCTACGAGCAGTACTTC. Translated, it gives CASSQGWGSYEQYF.

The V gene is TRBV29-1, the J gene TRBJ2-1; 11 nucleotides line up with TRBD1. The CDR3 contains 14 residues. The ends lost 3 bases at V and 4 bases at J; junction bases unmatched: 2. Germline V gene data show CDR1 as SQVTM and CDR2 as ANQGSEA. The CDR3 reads CSVEDRGRYNEQFF. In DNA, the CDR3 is TGCAGCGTTGAGGACAGGGGGCGTTACAATGAGCAGTTCTTC.

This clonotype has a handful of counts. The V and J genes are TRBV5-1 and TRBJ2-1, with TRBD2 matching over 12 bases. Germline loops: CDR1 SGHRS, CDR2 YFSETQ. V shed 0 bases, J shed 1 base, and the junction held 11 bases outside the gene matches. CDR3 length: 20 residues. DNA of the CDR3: TGCGCCAGCAGCTTGGGGGTAGCTAGCGGGGGGGCTTGGTCCTACAATGAGCAGTTCTTC. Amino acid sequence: CASSLGVASGGAWSYNEQFF.

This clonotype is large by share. CDR3 region: CSVTVGQGDGELFF. The DNA for the CDR3 is TGCAGCGTGACGGTCGGGCAGGGGGACGGGGAGCTGTTTTTT. The rearrangement uses TRBV29-1 and TRBJ2-2; TRBD1 matches at 7 bases. From germline, CDR1 is SQVTM and CDR2 ANQGSEA. J lost 7 bases, V lost 6 bases, and 11 bases had no gene match. The CDR3 length is 14 residues.

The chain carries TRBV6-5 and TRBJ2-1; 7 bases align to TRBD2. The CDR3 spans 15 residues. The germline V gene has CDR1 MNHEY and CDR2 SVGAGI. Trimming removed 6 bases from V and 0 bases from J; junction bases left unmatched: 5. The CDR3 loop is CASSAGLSSYNEQFF. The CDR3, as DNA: TGTGCCAGCAGCGCGGGACTAAGCTCCTACAATGAGCAGTTCTTC.

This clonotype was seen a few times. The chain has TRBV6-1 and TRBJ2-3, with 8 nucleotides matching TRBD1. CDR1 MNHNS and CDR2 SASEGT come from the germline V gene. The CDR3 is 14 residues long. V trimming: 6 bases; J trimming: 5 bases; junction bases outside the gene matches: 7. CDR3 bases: TGTGCCAGCAGACAACGAGGACAGGGAGATACGCAGTATTTT. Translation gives CASRQRGQGDTQYF.

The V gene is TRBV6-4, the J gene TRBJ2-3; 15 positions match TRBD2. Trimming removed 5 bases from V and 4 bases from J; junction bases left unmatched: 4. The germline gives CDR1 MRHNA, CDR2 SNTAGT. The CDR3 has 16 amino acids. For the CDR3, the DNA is TGTGCCAGCAGTCGGACTAGCGGGGGGGCCCCAGATACGCAGTATTTT. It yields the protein CASSRTSGGAPDTQYF.

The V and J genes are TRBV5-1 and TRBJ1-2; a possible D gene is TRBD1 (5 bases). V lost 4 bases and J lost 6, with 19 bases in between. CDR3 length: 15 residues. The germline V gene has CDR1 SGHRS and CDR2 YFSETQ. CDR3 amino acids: CASSAGMGTGDGYTF. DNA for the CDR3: TGCGCCAGCAGCGCAGGGATGGGGACGGGGGATGGCTACACCTTC.

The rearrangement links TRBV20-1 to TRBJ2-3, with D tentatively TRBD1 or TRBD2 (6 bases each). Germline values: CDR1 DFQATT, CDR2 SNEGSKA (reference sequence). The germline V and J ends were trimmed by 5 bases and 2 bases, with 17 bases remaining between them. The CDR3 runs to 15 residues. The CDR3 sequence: CSAYRGGFNTDTQYF. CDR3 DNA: TGCAGTGCTTACCGAGGGGGGTTTAACACAGATACGCAGTATTTT.

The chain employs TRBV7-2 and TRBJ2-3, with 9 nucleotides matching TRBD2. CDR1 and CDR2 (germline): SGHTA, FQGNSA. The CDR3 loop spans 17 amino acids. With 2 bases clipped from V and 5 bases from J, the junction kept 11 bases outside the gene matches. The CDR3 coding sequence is TGTGCCAGCAGCTTAATGGTAGCGGGGGCCGGTGGAGATACGCAGTATTTT. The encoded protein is CASSLMVAGAGGDTQYF.

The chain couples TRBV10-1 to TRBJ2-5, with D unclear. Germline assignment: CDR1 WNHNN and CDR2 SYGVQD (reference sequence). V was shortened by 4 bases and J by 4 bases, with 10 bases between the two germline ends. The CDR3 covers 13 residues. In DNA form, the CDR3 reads TGCGCCAGCAGTGTATTAAGTGGAGAGACCCAGTACTTC. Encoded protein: CASSVLSGETQYF.

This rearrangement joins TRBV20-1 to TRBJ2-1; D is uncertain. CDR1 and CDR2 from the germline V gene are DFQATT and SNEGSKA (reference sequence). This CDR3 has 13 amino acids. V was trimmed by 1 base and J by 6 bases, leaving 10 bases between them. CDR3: CSARVNAINEQFF. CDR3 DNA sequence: TGCAGTGCTAGAGTAAACGCTATCAATGAGCAGTTCTTC.

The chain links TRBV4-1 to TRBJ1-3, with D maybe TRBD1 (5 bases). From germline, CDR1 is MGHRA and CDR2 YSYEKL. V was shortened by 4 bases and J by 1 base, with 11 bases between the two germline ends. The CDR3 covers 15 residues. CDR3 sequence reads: CASSLSRASGNTIYF. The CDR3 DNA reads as TGCGCCAGCAGCCTTTCCAGGGCTTCTGGAAACACCATATATTTT.

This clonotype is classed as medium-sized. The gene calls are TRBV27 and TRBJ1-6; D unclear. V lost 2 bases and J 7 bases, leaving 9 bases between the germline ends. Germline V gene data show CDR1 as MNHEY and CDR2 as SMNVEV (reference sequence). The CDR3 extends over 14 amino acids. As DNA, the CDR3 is TGTGCCAGCAGTTTAGCACCGATAAATTCACCCCTCCACTTT. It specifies CASSLAPINSPLHF.

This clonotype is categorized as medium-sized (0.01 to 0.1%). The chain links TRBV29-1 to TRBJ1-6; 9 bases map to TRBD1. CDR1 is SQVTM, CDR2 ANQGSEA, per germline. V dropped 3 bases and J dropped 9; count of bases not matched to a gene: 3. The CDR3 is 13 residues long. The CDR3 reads CSVDETGGSPLHF. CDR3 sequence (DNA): TGCAGCGTTGATGAGACAGGGGGTTCACCCCTCCACTTT.

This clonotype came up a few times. CDR3 DNA: TGTGCCAGCAGTATAAGACTAGCAGGTGCCACAGATACGCAGTATTTT. This gives the protein CASSIRLAGATDTQYF. The chain carries TRBV6-2 or TRBV6-3 and TRBJ2-3; TRBD2 aligns across 7 bases. Germline CDR1 reads MNHEY; CDR2 reads SVGEGT. J was trimmed by 2 bases and V by 5 bases; bases with no gene match: 10. There are 16 residues in the CDR3.

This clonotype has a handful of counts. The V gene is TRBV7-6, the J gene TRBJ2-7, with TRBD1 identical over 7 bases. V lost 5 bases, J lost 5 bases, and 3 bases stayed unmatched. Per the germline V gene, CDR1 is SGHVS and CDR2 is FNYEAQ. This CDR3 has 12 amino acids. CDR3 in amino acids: CASSPTGHEQYV. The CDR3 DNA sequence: TGTGCCAGCAGCCCGACAGGGCACGAGCAGTACGTC.

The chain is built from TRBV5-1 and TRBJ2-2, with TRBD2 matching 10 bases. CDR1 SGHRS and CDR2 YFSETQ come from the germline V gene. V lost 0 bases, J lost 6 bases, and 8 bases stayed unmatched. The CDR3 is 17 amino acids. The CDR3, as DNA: TGCGCCAGCAGCTTGGATAGCGGTCTAGCGGGGGCCGGGGAGCTGTTTTTT. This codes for CASSLDSGLAGAGELFF.

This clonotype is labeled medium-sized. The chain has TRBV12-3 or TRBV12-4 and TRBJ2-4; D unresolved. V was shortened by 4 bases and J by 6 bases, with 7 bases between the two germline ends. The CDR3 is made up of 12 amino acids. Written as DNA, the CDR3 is TGTGCCAGCAGTTACGACGGAAACATTCAGTACTTC. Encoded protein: CASSYDGNIQYF.